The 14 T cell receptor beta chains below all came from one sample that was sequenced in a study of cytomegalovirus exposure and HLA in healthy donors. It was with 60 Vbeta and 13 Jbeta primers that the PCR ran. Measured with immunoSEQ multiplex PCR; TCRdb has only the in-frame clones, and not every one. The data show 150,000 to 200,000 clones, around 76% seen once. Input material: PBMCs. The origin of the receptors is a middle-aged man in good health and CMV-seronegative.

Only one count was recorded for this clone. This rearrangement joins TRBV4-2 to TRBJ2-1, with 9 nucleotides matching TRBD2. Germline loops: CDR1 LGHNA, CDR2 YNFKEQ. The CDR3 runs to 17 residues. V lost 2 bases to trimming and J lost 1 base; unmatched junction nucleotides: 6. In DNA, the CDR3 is TGTGCCAGCAGCCAATATGATAGCGGGAGTTCCTACAATGAGCAGTTCTTC. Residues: CASSQYDSGSSYNEQFF.

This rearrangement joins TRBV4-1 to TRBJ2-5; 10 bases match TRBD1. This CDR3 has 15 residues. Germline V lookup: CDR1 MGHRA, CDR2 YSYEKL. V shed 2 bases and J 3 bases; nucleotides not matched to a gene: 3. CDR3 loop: CASSQTGTGEETQYF. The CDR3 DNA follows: TGCGCCAGCAGCCAAACCGGGACAGGGGAAGAGACCCAGTACTTC.

Written as DNA, the CDR3 is TGTGCCAGCAGCCCCCCTACAGGGAAGGGGACTGAAGCTTTCTTT. Protein sequence: CASSPPTGKGTEAFF. The genes are TRBV4-2 and TRBJ1-1; weak D call: TRBD1 (6 bases). Germline values: CDR1 LGHNA, CDR2 YNFKEQ. V was pared by 4 bases and J by 5 bases, with 17 bases between. CDR3 length: 15 amino acids.

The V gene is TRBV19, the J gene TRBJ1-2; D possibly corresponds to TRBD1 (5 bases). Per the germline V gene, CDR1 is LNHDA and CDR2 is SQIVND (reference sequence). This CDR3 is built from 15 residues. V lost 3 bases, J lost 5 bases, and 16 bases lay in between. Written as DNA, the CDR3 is TGTGCCAGTAGTATGGGTCAGGGAAGGGCATATGGCTACACCTTC. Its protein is CASSMGQGRAYGYTF. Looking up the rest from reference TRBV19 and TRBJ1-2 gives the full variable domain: DGGITQSPKYLFRKEGQNVTLSCEQNLNHDAMYWYRQDPGQGLRLIYYSQIVNDFQKGDIAEGYSVSREKKESFPLTVTSAQKNPTAFYLCASSMGQGRAYGYTFGSGTRLTVV.

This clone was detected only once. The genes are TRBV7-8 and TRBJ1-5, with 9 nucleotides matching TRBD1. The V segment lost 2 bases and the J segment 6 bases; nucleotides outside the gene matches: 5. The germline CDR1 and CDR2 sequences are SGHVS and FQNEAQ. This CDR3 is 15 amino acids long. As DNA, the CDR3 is TGTGCCAGCAGCTTATTCGACAGGGGGTTTCAGCCCCAGCATTTT. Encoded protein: CASSLFDRGFQPQHF.

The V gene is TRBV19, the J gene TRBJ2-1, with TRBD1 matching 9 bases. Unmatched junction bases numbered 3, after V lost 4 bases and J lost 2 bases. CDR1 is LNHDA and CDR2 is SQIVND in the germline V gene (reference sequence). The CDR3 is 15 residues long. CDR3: CASSSGTGPYNEQFF. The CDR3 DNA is TGTGCCAGTAGTAGCGGGACAGGGCCCTACAATGAGCAGTTCTTC.

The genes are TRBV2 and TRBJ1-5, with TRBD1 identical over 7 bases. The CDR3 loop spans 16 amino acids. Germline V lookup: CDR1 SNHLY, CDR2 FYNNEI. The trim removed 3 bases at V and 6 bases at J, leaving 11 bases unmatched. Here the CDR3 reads CASSDRVRGRGQPQHF. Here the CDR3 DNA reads TGTGCCAGCAGTGATAGGGTCAGGGGGAGAGGTCAGCCCCAGCATTTT.

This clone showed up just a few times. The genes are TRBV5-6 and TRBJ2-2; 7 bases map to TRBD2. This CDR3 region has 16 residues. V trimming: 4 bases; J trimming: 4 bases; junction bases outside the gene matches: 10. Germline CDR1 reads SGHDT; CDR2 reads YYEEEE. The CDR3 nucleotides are TGTGCCAGCAGCAGTACTAGCGTGAGGGTCACCGGGGAGCTGTTTTTT. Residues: CASSSTSVRVTGELFF.

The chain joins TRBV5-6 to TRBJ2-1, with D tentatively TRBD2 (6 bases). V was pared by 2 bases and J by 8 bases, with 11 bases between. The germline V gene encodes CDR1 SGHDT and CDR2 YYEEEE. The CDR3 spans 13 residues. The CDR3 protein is CASSLGGDYEQFF. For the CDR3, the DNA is TGTGCCAGCAGCTTAGGTGGGGACTATGAGCAGTTCTTC.

The DNA of the CDR3 is TGTGCCAGTAGTTCGTCCCGGTCCCAAGAGACCCAGTACTTC. Translating gives CASSSSRSQETQYF. The chain is built from TRBV19 and TRBJ2-5; the D is unclear. The CDR3 is 14 residues long. The V end lost 5 bases, the J end lost 1 base, and 11 bases lay between the germline ends. Germline V lookup: CDR1 LNHDA, CDR2 SQIVND (reference sequence).

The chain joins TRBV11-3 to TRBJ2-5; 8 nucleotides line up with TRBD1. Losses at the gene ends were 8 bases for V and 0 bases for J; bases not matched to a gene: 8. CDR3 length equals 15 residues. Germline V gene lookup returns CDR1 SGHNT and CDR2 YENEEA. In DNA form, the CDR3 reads TGTGCCAGCCGGGACAGGCGGTGGGACCAAGAGACCCAGTACTTC. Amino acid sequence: CASRDRRWDQETQYF.

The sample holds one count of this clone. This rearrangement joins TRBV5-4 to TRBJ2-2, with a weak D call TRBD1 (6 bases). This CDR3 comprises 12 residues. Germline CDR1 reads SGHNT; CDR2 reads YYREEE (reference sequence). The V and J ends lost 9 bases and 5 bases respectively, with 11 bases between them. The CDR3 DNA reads TGTGCCAAGAGTACAGGGACCGGGGAGCTGTTTTTT. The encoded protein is CAKSTGTGELFF.

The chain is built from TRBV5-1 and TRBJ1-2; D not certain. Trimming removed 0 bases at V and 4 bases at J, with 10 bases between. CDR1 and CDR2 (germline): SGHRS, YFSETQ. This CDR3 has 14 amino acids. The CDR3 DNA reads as TGCGCCAGCAGCTTGGGGCAGGCGATCTATGGCTACACCTTC. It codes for CASSLGQAIYGYTF.

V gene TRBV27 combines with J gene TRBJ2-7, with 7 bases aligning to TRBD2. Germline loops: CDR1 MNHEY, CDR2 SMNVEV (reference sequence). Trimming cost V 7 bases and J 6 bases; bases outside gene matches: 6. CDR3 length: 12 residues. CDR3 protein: CASTTGGSEQYF. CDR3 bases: TGTGCCAGCACTACCGGGGGGAGCGAGCAGTACTTC.